The entry below describes one T cell receptor beta chain. Its antigen is unknown. This sample was taken from a study of lymphopenia after photon versus proton radiotherapy. Study-wide results and caveats: Authors raise, but do not show, better survival with proton therapy. Under photons, naive T cells and diversity fell while effector/memory populations rose.

Germline values: CDR1 MDHEN, CDR2 SYDVKM. The CDR3 is 11 residues long. Trimming shortened V by 8 bases and J by 5 bases, and 9 bases separated the two germline ends. Some clones are missing from TCRdb's copy, which holds only in-frame ones; the method was immunoSEQ multiplex PCR. Among around 30,000 clones listed, about 80% were seen once. The sequencing here drew on peripheral blood, taken from a patient treated with proton-based radiotherapy. This receptor was obtained from a woman between 65 and 79 years old with pancreatic cancer. The V and J genes are TRBV28 and TRBJ1-2; D remains unclear. CDR3 sequence: CASGLNYGYTF. DNA for the CDR3: TGTGCCAGCGGGCTCAATTATGGCTACACCTTC.